The rows below give T cell receptor beta chains drawn from one sample of a study of response to subunit inactivated influenza vaccine. One entry per CDR3 protein, called by TCRdb with MiXCR from the RT-PCR reads. The sample carries about 540,000 distinct CDR3 sequences, less than 15% recorded once. The sequencing here drew on PBMCs from blood, taken 11 to 12 days after vaccination. Every receptor here comes from a man aged 50-60 years who received an inactivated influenza vaccine. Each CDR3 is given with its conserved first and last residue.

>TRBJ2-1|TRBV28
CASLQRDKAYNEQFF
>TRBJ1-5|TRBV2
CASRLPPQPQHF
>TRBJ2-5|TRBV28
CASSRRITETQYF
>TRBJ2-7|TRBV5-1
CASSEQGSPYEQYF
>TRBJ2-5|TRBV29-1
CSVEDRERGRFWPPQYF
>TRBJ1-6|TRBV7-9
CASSLTGTNPLHF
>TRBJ2-3|TRBV24-1
CAAGSTDTQYF
>TRBJ1-1|TRBV29-1
CSVVPAMNTEAFF
>TRBJ2-5|TRBV7-2
CASSLATGETQYF
>TRBJ1-2|TRBV7-2
CASSSQGLVYGYTF